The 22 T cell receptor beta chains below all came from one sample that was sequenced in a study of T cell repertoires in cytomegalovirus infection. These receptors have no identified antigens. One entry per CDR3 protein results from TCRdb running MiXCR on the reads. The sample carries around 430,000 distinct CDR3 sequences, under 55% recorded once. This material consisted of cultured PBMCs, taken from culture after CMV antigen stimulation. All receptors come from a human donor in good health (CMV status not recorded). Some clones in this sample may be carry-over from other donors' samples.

The CDR3 loop reads CSAARIAGAITGELFF. CDR3 DNA: TGCAGTGCTGCCCGAATAGCGGGGGCCATCACCGGGGAGCTGTTTTTT. J is TRBJ2-2 and V is TRBV20-1; 9 bases match TRBD2. J gave up 4 bases and V 5 bases, and 11 bases lay outside the gene matches. Germline V lookup: CDR1 DFQATT, CDR2 SNEGSKA (reference sequence). The CDR3 loop spans 16 amino acids.

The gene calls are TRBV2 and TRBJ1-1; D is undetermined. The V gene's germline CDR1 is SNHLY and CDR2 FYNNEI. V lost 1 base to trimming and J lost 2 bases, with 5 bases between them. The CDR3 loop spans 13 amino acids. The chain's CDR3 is CASSEELNTEAFF. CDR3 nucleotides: TGTGCCAGCAGTGAAGAGCTTAACACTGAAGCTTTCTTT.

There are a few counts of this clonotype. CDR3 protein: CASSLAYTGEQYF. The CDR3 bases are TGTGCCAGCAGCTTAGCTTACACTGGGGAGCAGTACTTC. The V gene is TRBV7-2, the J gene TRBJ2-7, with unresolved D. This CDR3 is built from 13 residues. The germline V gene encodes CDR1 SGHTA and CDR2 FQGNSA. V was trimmed by 0 bases and J by 7 bases, leaving 10 bases between them. The entire variable domain, with the rest obtained from reference TRBV7-2 and TRBJ2-7, is as follows: GAGVSQSPSNKVTEKGKDVELRCDPISGHTALYWYRQSLGQGLEFLIYFQGNSAPDKSGLPSDRFSAERTGGSVSTLTIQRTQQEDSAVYLCASSLAYTGEQYFGPGTRLTVT.

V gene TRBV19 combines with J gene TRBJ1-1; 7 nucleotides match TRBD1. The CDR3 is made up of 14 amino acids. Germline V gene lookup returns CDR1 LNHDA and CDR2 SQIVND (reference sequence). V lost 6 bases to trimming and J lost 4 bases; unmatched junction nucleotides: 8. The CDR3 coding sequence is TGTGCCAGTAGGGAACAGGGGCGGGGCACTGAAGCTTTCTTT. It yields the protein CASREQGRGTEAFF.

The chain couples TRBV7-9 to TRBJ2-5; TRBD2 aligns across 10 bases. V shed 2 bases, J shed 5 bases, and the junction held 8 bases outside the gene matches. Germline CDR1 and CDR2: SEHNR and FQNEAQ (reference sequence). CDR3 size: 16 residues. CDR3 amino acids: CASSLSLAGDLETQYF. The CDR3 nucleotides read TGTGCCAGCAGCTTATCGCTAGCGGGAGATTTGGAGACCCAGTACTTC.

The CDR3 nucleotides are TGTGCCAGTAGTACCCGACTCACGGGGGCCGGCAATCAGCCCCAGCATTTT. Amino acids: CASSTRLTGAGNQPQHF. V usage is TRBV19 and J usage is TRBJ1-5, with a tentative D call TRBD1 (6 bases). Germline lookup yields CDR1 LNHDA and CDR2 SQIVND (reference sequence). V was shortened by 4 bases and J by 2 bases, with 18 bases between the two germline ends. This CDR3 comprises 17 residues. The whole variable domain, filled in from reference TRBV19 and TRBJ1-5, reads DGGITQSPKYLFRKEGQNVTLSCEQNLNHDAMYWYRQDPGQGLRLIYYSQIVNDFQKGDIAEGYSVSREKKESFPLTVTSAQKNPTAFYLCASSTRLTGAGNQPQHFGDGTRLSIL.

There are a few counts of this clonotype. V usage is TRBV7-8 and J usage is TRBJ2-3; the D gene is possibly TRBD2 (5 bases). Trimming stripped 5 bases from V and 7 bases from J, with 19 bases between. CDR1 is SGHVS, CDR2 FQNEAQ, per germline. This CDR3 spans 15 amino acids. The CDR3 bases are TGTGCCAGCAGCGCTGGAAATGGGGAGACCTATACGCAGTATTTT. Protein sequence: CASSAGNGETYTQYF.

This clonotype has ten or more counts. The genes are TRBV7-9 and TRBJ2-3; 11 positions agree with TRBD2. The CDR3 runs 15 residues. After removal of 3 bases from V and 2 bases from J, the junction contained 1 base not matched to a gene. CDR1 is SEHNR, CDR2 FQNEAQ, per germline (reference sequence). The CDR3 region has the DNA TGTGCCAGCAGCTTGGGACTAGCGGCCACAGATACGCAGTATTTT. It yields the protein CASSLGLAATDTQYF. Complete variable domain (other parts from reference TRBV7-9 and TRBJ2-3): DTGVSQNPRHKITKRGQNVTFRCDPISEHNRLYWYRQTLGQGPEFLTYFQNEAQLEKSRLLSDRFSAERPKGSFSTLEIQRTEQGDSAMYLCASSLGLAATDTQYFGPGTRLTVL.

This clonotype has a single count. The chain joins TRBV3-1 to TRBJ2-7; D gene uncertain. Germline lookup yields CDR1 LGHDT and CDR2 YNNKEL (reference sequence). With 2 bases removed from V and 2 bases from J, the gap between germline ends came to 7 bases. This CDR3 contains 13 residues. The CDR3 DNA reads TGTGCCAGCAGCCAAAGAACACCCTACGAGCAGTACTTC. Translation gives CASSQRTPYEQYF.

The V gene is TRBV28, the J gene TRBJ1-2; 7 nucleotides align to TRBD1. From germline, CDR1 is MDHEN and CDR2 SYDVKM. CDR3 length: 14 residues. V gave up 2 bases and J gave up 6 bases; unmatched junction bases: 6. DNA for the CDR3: TGTGCCAGCAGTTTAGCCGACAGGGACGATGGCTACACCTTC. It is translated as CASSLADRDDGYTF.

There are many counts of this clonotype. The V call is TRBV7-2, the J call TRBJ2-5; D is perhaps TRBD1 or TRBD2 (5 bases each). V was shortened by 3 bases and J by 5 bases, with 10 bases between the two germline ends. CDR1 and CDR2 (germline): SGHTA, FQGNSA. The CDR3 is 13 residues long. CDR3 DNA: TGTGCCAGCAGCTTGGGGGTTGCGGAGACCCAGTACTTC. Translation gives CASSLGVAETQYF.

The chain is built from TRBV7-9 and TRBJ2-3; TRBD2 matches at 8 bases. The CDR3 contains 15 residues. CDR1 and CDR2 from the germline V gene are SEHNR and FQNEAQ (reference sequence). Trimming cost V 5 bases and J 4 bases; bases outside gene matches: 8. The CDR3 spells CASSQTGGLADTQYF. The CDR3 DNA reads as TGTGCCAGCAGCCAAACGGGAGGGCTGGCAGATACGCAGTATTTT.

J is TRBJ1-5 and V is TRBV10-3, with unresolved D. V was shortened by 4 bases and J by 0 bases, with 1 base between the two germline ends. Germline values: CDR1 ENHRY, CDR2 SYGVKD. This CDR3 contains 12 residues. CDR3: CAISASNQPQHF. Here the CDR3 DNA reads TGTGCCATCAGTGCTAGCAATCAGCCCCAGCATTTT.

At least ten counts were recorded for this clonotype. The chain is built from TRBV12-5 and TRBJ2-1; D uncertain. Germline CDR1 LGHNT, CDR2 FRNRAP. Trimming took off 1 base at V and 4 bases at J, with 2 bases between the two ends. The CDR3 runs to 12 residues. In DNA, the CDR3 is TGTGCTAGTGGTTTGGGTTACAATGAGCAGTTCTTC. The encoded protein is CASGLGYNEQFF.

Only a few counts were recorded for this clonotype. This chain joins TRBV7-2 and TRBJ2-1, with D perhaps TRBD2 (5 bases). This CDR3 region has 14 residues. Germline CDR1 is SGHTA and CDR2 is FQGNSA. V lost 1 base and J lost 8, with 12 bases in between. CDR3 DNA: TGTGCCAGCAGCTTAGGGGGAGCCTTGTATGAGCAGTTCTTC. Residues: CASSLGGALYEQFF.

CDR3 loop: CASSLIPGRGGYEQYF. The CDR3 DNA reads TGTGCCAGCAGCTTAATTCCTGGGAGGGGCGGGTACGAGCAGTACTTC. The rearrangement joins TRBV7-2 to TRBJ2-7, with 7 bases fitting TRBD2. In germline, CDR1 is SGHTA, CDR2 FQGNSA. Trimming cost V 2 bases and J 4 bases; bases outside gene matches: 11. This CDR3 is built from 16 residues.

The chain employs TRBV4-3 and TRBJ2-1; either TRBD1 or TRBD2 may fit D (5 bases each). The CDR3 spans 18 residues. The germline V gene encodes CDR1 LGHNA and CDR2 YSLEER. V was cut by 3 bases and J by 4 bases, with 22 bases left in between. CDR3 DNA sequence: TGCGCCAGCAGCCACCCGAGCGTCGGGGCCTACTCTTACAATGAGCAGTTCTTC. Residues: CASSHPSVGAYSYNEQFF.

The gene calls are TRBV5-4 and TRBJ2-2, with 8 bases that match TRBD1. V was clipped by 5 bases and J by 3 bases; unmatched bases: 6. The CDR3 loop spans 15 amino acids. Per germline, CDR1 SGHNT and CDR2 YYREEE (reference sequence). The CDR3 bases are TGTGCCAGCAGTGACAGGGGAGGTCACACCGGGGAGCTGTTTTTT. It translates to CASSDRGGHTGELFF.

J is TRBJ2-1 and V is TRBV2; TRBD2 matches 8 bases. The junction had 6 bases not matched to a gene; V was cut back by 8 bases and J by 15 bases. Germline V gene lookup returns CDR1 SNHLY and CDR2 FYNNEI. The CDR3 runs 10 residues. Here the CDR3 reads CASHSGGGFF. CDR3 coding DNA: TGTGCCAGCCATTCCGGGGGGGGGTTCTTC.

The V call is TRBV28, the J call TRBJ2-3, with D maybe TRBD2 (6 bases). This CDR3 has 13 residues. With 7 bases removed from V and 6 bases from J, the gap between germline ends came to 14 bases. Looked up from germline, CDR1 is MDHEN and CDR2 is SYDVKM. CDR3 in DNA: TGTGCCAGCATCCCTTCGGGGGTGGATACGCAGTATTTT. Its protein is CASIPSGVDTQYF.

The CDR3 sequence: CASSLIKNRATEAFF. Here the CDR3 DNA reads TGTGCCAGCAGCTTAATCAAAAACAGGGCCACTGAAGCTTTCTTT. The chain combines TRBV7-2 with TRBJ1-1; the D gene is possibly TRBD1 (6 bases). The CDR3 spans 15 residues. V was trimmed by 2 bases and J by 4 bases, leaving 14 bases between them. Germline-derived CDR1 and CDR2 are SGHTA and FQGNSA.

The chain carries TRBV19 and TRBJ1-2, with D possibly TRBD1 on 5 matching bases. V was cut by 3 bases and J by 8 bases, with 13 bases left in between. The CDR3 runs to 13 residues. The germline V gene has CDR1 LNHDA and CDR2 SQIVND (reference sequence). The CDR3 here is CASSITRVYGYTF. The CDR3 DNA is TGTGCCAGTAGTATCACCAGGGTGTACGGCTACACCTTC.